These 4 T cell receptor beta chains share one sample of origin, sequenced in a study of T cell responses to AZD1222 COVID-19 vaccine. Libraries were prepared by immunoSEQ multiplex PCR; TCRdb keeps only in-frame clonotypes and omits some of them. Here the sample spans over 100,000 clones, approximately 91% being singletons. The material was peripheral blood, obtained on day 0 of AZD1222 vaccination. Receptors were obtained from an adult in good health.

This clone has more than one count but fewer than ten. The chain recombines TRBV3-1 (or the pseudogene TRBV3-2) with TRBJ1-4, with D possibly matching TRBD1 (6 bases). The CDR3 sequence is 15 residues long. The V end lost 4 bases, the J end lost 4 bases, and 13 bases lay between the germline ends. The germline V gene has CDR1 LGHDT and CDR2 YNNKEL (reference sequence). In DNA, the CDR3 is TGTGCCAGCAGCCTCACAGGGTGGGGTAATGAAAAACTGTTTTTT. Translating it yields CASSLTGWGNEKLFF.

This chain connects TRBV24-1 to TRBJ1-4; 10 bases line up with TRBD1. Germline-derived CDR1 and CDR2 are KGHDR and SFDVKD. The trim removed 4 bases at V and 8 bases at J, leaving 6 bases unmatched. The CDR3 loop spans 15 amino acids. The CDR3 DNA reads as TGTGCCACCAGTGAACCCGGACAGGGGGGCGAAAAACTGTTTTTT. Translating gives CATSEPGQGGEKLFF.

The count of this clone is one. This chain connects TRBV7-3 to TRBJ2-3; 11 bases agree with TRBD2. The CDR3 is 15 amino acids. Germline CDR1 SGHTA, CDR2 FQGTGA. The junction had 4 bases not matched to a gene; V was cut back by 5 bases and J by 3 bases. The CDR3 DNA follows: TGTGCCAGCAGCCATAGCGGGGGGGTTACAGATACGCAGTATTTT. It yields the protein CASSHSGGVTDTQYF.

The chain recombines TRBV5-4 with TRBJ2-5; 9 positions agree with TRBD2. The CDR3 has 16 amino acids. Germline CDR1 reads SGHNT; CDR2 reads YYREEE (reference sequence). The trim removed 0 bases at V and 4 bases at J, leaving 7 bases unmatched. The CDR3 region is CASSLAGGRASETQYF. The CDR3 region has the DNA TGTGCCAGCAGCTTGGCGGGCGGGAGGGCCTCAGAGACCCAGTACTTC.